Below, 7 T cell receptor beta chains from the same sample are listed, as sequenced in a study of CD8+ T cells in alopecia areata. RNA extraction and reverse transcription yielded cDNA as sequencing template. Sequenced by immunoSEQ multiplex PCR; TCRdb stores in-frame clones only, minus some. The table records roughly 200,000 clones, 50% to 60% of them present only once. This sample's treatment: oral pan-JAK inhibitor, 5-10 mg twice daily. The sequences come from CD4+ T cells sorted from blood, collected at week 4, from a patient treated with tofacitinib. These receptors all come from a human donor with alopecia areata.

The chain couples TRBV7-2 to TRBJ1-6; weak D call: TRBD1 (6 bases). The CDR3 totals 17 residues. Trimming left V 5 bases short and J 2 bases short, with 16 bases between. The germline V gene has CDR1 SGHTA and CDR2 FQGNSA. The CDR3 DNA is TGTGCCAGCAGCCACAGGGTCCCTGGCCCCTATAATTCACCCCTCCACTTT. It yields the protein CASSHRVPGPYNSPLHF.

This chain uses TRBV9 with TRBJ1-3; D is uncertain. This CDR3 has 13 residues. The germline V and J ends were trimmed by 3 bases and 3 bases, with 7 bases remaining between them. Germline V gene data show CDR1 as SGDLS and CDR2 as YYNGEE. As DNA, the CDR3 is TGTGCCAGCAGCGGCTCCATTGGAAACACCATATATTTT. Amino acid sequence: CASSGSIGNTIYF.

The chain recombines TRBV29-1 with TRBJ2-1; D is ambiguous. Trimming stripped 7 bases from V and 8 bases from J, with 9 bases between. Germline loops: CDR1 SQVTM, CDR2 ANQGSEA. CDR3 length: 10 amino acids. The CDR3 reads CSGGTDEQFF. DNA of the CDR3: TGCAGCGGGGGAACAGATGAGCAGTTCTTC.

This clone has just a few counts. The chain employs TRBV5-1 and TRBJ2-7; 9 bases align to TRBD1. The CDR3 has 15 residues. J was trimmed by 5 bases and V by 4 bases; bases with no gene match: 10. The V gene's germline CDR1 is SGHRS and CDR2 YFSETQ. CDR3 DNA: TGCGCCAGCAGCCCGTCCGGACAGGGGATGCACGAGCAGTACTTC. This encodes CASSPSGQGMHEQYF.

This chain links TRBV29-1 with TRBJ1-2; no firm D call. V lost 0 bases, J lost 4 bases, and 12 bases lay in between. This CDR3 has 14 residues. Germline CDR1 reads SQVTM; CDR2 reads ANQGSEA. CDR3 protein: CSVEELLGSYGYTF. CDR3 DNA: TGCAGCGTTGAAGAATTATTAGGGTCCTATGGCTACACCTTC.

The J gene is TRBJ1-5, the V gene TRBV5-6; 7 bases are a match to TRBD1. The CDR3 is 14 amino acids. Germline V gene lookup returns CDR1 SGHDT and CDR2 YYEEEE. With 1 base clipped from V and 7 bases from J, the junction kept 5 bases outside the gene matches. CDR3 loop: CASSLQGVGQPQHF. The CDR3 nucleotides are TGTGCCAGCAGCTTGCAGGGGGTAGGACAGCCCCAGCATTTT. Based on the CDR3 plus reference TRBV5-6 and TRBJ1-5, the full variable domain is DAGVTQSPTHLIKTRGQQVTLRCSPKSGHDTVSWYQQALGQGPQFIFQYYEEEERQRGNFPDRFSGHQFPNYSSELNVNALLLGDSALYLCASSLQGVGQPQHFGDGTRLSIL.

Regarding this clone: The sample carries other DNA sequences with the same CDR3. The chain combines TRBV27 with TRBJ2-7; 8 positions match TRBD1. This CDR3 contains 14 residues. With V trimmed by 5 bases and J by 2 bases, 5 bases remained unmatched. Germline V lookup: CDR1 MNHEY, CDR2 SMNVEV (reference sequence). In DNA, the CDR3 is TGTGCCAGCAGTCTTCGGGGACAGGCCTACGAGCAGTACTTC. This translates into CASSLRGQAYEQYF.